This entry lists 8 T cell receptor beta chains sequenced from one sample in a study of blood T cell repertoires in COVID-19. Sequencing used immunoSEQ multiplex PCR; TCRdb keeps in-frame clones, though not all of them. The table lists 60,000 or so clones, roughly 83% of them singletons, with roughly 10% in the top ten. The sequenced material came from peripheral blood. Receptors were obtained from a man in his thirties or forties with COVID-19, enrolled during active disease.

The genes are TRBV18 and TRBJ1-3; TRBD1 matches at 9 bases. V shed 2 bases, J shed 0 bases, and the junction held 8 bases outside the gene matches. Germline V gene data show CDR1 as KGHSH and CDR2 as LQKENI. The CDR3 length is 18 residues. The CDR3 coding sequence is TGTGCCAGCTCACCAATCCAAGGACAGGGGCGCTCTGGAAACACCATATATTTT. Translating gives CASSPIQGQGRSGNTIYF.

V gene TRBV9 combines with J gene TRBJ2-7, with 13 bases aligning to TRBD2. V dropped 3 bases and J dropped 7; count of bases not matched to a gene: 7. The germline gives CDR1 SGDLS, CDR2 YYNGEE. The length of the CDR3 is 15 residues. In DNA form, the CDR3 reads TGTGCCAGCAGCGCCGGACTAGCGGGAGAATGGGAGCAGTACTTC. Amino acid sequence: CASSAGLAGEWEQYF.

The chain couples TRBV10-3 to TRBJ2-4; TRBD2 is a possible D gene (5 bases). This CDR3 is built from 14 residues. V shed 4 bases and J shed 2 bases, with 9 bases lying between them. Per the germline V gene, CDR1 is ENHRY and CDR2 is SYGVKD. The CDR3 protein is CAISGPGTKNIQYF. The CDR3 nucleotides are TGTGCCATCAGTGGCCCCGGGACCAAAAACATTCAGTACTTC.

This chain links TRBV5-4 with TRBJ1-6, with 7 bases that match TRBD1. Looked up from germline, CDR1 is SGHNT and CDR2 is YYREEE (reference sequence). V was clipped by 0 bases and J by 8 bases; unmatched bases: 2. The CDR3 sequence is 14 residues long. The chain's CDR3 is CASSLEQGYSPLHF. The CDR3 DNA reads TGTGCCAGCAGCTTGGAACAGGGGTATTCACCCCTCCACTTT.

The chain carries TRBV7-9 and TRBJ2-2; D ambiguous. The CDR3 spans 14 residues. The V gene's germline CDR1 is SEHNR and CDR2 FQNEAQ (reference sequence). V shed 3 bases and J shed 2 bases, with 7 bases lying between them. CDR3 amino acids: CASSFRTNTGELFF. Here the CDR3 DNA reads TGTGCCAGCAGCTTTCGAACAAACACCGGGGAGCTGTTTTTT.

V and J are TRBV19 and TRBJ2-1; D not certain. Trimming took 4 bases from V and 4 from J, leaving 14 bases between them. The CDR3 extends over 15 amino acids. The V gene's germline CDR1 is LNHDA and CDR2 SQIVND (reference sequence). The CDR3 loop reads CASSTSPWQYNEQFF. The CDR3 bases are TGTGCCAGTAGTACATCACCATGGCAATACAATGAGCAGTTCTTC.

The chain employs TRBV6-1 and TRBJ2-7; D not certain. Germline CDR1 is MNHNS and CDR2 is SASEGT. With 0 bases removed from V and 2 bases from J, the gap between germline ends came to 5 bases. The CDR3 spans 13 residues. CDR3 bases: TGTGCCAGCAGTGAAGCGCCGGCCTACGAGCAGTACTTC. Protein sequence: CASSEAPAYEQYF.

Notes on this clone: At one end the junction does not follow the germline gene, possibly because of a read error. V and J are TRBV7-2 and TRBJ2-1, with 7 bases aligning to TRBD2. CDR1 is SGHTA, CDR2 FQGNSA, per germline. This CDR3 spans 13 amino acids. The CDR3 nucleotides are TGTGCCAGCAGCGTGGGACTAAGCCGTGAGCTGTTCTTC. It specifies CASSVGLSRELFF.